Shown below are 29 T cell receptor beta chains from a single sample sequenced in a study of cytomegalovirus exposure and HLA in healthy donors. The PCR was carried out with 60 Vbeta primers and 13 Jbeta primers. The data were produced by immunoSEQ multiplex PCR, yet TCRdb's version contains in-frame clones alone and is incomplete. The sample holds around 150,000 clones; 80% to 90% are singletons and the top ten take under 2.5%. Sequenced sample: PBMCs. The receptor set was obtained from a woman aged 18 to 35 in good health and CMV-seronegative.

In its sample, this clone was seen a few times. The V gene is TRBV5-8, the J gene TRBJ2-2; 9 nucleotides match TRBD1. V was clipped by 1 base and J by 5 bases; unmatched bases: 3. The CDR3 runs 15 residues. The germline V gene encodes CDR1 SGHTS and CDR2 YDEGEE. The CDR3 is CASSLPGTGTGELFF. For the CDR3, the DNA is TGTGCCAGCAGCTTGCCCGGGACAGGGACCGGGGAGCTGTTTTTT.

This clone was counted ten times or more. This chain connects TRBV2 to TRBJ1-5; D uncertain. Germline V CDR1 and CDR2: SNHLY, FYNNEI. The length of the CDR3 is 14 residues. Trimming left V 2 bases short and J 4 bases short, with 9 bases between. This CDR3 is CASSEWAGNQPQHF. The CDR3 DNA reads as TGTGCCAGCAGTGAATGGGCAGGAAATCAGCCCCAGCATTTT.

The chain has TRBV7-3 and TRBJ2-1; 11 nucleotides align to TRBD2. Germline lookup yields CDR1 SGHTA and CDR2 FQGTGA. CDR3 length: 16 residues. V was clipped by 5 bases and J by 8 bases; unmatched bases: 11. CDR3 region: CASSRTSGSTFDEQFF. CDR3 DNA sequence: TGTGCCAGCAGCCGCACTAGCGGGAGTACGTTCGATGAGCAGTTCTTC.

This chain uses TRBV7-9 with TRBJ2-7; D is perhaps TRBD2 (7 bases). The CDR3 is 18 residues long. Germline V gene lookup returns CDR1 SEHNR and CDR2 FQNEAQ (reference sequence). Trimming took 2 bases from V and 4 from J, leaving 24 bases between them. The CDR3 sequence: CASSLTAGASFEDYEQYF. CDR3 nucleotide sequence: TGTGCCAGCAGCTTAACGGCGGGGGCCTCCTTCGAGGATTACGAGCAGTACTTC.

The rearrangement links TRBV30 to TRBJ2-7, with D possibly matching TRBD1 (5 bases). CDR1 is GTSNPN, CDR2 SVGIG, per germline (reference sequence). The CDR3 runs to 11 residues. The V end lost 5 bases, the J end lost 5 bases, and 10 bases lay between the germline ends. The CDR3 sequence is CAWAFRDEQYF. In nucleotides, the CDR3 is TGTGCCTGGGCGTTCAGGGACGAGCAGTACTTC.

This clone was picked up one time. This chain links TRBV7-2 with TRBJ1-2; D is unresolved. Germline V lookup: CDR1 SGHTA, CDR2 FQGNSA. V dropped 3 bases and J dropped 6 bases, with 11 bases sitting between them. CDR3 length equals 13 residues. In nucleotides, the CDR3 is TGTGCCAGCAGCTTCACAGTCTCGGATGGCTACACCTTC. It translates to CASSFTVSDGYTF.

The chain joins TRBV5-1 to TRBJ1-1; TRBD1 matches at 10 bases. The CDR3 is made up of 15 amino acids. V trimming: 5 bases; J trimming: 3 bases; junction bases outside the gene matches: 7. Germline values: CDR1 SGHRS, CDR2 YFSETQ. In nucleotides, the CDR3 is TGCGCCAGCAGTTACTCCGGGACAGGGGACACTGAAGCTTTCTTT. It translates to CASSYSGTGDTEAFF.

The chain recombines TRBV18 with TRBJ2-7, with 8 bases identical to TRBD1. The CDR3 is 13 amino acids. With V trimmed by 5 bases and J by 5 bases, 5 bases remained unmatched. CDR1 and CDR2 from the germline V gene are KGHSH and LQKENI. In DNA, the CDR3 is TGTGCCAGCTCAACAGGGGGTGGGAACGAGCAGTACTTC. It is translated as CASSTGGGNEQYF.

The V call is TRBV5-1, the J call TRBJ2-3, with a possible D match to TRBD2 (6 bases). This CDR3 has 13 residues. CDR1 is SGHRS and CDR2 is YFSETQ in the germline V gene. The V end was cut by 0 bases, the J end by 4 bases, with 6 bases between. The CDR3 loop is CASSLAGADTQYF. CDR3 DNA sequence: TGCGCCAGCAGCTTGGCGGGGGCAGATACGCAGTATTTT.

The V and J genes are TRBV5-8 and TRBJ2-5; TRBD2 agrees at 12 bases. Germline CDR1 is SGHTS and CDR2 is YDEGEE. This CDR3 has 15 residues. V was clipped by 2 bases and J by 5 bases; unmatched bases: 4. CDR3 sequence: CASSFGLAGLETQYF. The CDR3 DNA reads as TGTGCCAGCAGCTTCGGACTAGCGGGATTGGAGACCCAGTACTTC.

The gene calls are TRBV4-1 and TRBJ1-1, with a weak D call TRBD1 (6 bases). This CDR3 is built from 19 residues. V lost 2 bases and J lost 0, with 22 bases in between. Germline CDR1 is MGHRA and CDR2 is YSYEKL. The CDR3 bases are TGCGCCAGCAGCCAACTCAGATCCCAACGACAGGCGATGAACACTGAAGCTTTCTTT. It codes for CASSQLRSQRQAMNTEAFF.

This rearrangement joins TRBV19 to TRBJ1-1; D uncertain. The germline V gene has CDR1 LNHDA and CDR2 SQIVND (reference sequence). The CDR3 sequence is 14 residues long. Trimming took 8 bases from V and 1 from J, leaving 14 bases between them. CDR3 DNA sequence: TGTGCCAGTTCTCAGCGGACGGCGAACACTGAAGCTTTCTTT. Its translation: CASSQRTANTEAFF.

The chain joins TRBV4-1 to TRBJ1-5, with 10 bases fitting TRBD1. V lost 4 bases to trimming and J lost 7 bases; unmatched junction nucleotides: 10. The CDR3 has 16 amino acids. The germline V gene has CDR1 MGHRA and CDR2 YSYEKL. For the CDR3, the DNA is TGCGCCAGCAGCCCCCCCGACAGGGGGCTTAACCAGCCCCAGCATTTT. Its protein is CASSPPDRGLNQPQHF.

The rearrangement uses TRBV7-9 and TRBJ2-5; 7 bases map to TRBD2. Trimming at V came to 2 bases and at J to 3 bases, leaving 12 bases not matched to a gene. There are 17 residues in the CDR3. The germline V gene has CDR1 SEHNR and CDR2 FQNEAQ (reference sequence). The CDR3, as DNA: TGTGCCAGCAGCTTAAATCGGATTGGCGGGAGAAAAGAGACCCAGTACTTC. Residues: CASSLNRIGGRKETQYF.

The CDR3 DNA reads as TGTGCCAGTAGTCCATCCGGGACTAGCGGCAATGAGCAGTTCTTC. Translating gives CASSPSGTSGNEQFF. The rearrangement joins TRBV19 to TRBJ2-1; 11 positions match TRBD2. The ends lost 5 bases at V and 6 bases at J; junction bases unmatched: 6. CDR3 length: 15 amino acids. Germline CDR1 and CDR2: LNHDA and SQIVND (reference sequence). The full variable domain, its missing parts supplied by reference TRBV19 and TRBJ2-1, is DGGITQSPKYLFRKEGQNVTLSCEQNLNHDAMYWYRQDPGQGLRLIYYSQIVNDFQKGDIAEGYSVSREKKESFPLTVTSAQKNPTAFYLCASSPSGTSGNEQFFGPGTRLTVL.

The V gene is TRBV27, the J gene TRBJ1-5, with no clear D. This CDR3 is 14 amino acids long. Germline values: CDR1 MNHEY, CDR2 SMNVEV (reference sequence). V was trimmed by 8 bases and J by 2 bases, leaving 13 bases between them. CDR3 nucleotides: TGTGCCAGCCGCGTGGGAGTGGGCAATCAGCCCCAGCATTTT. This codes for CASRVGVGNQPQHF.

This chain joins TRBV4-2 and TRBJ1-2; D is undetermined. The CDR3 contains 16 residues. Germline CDR1 LGHNA, CDR2 YNFKEQ. V lost 1 base, J lost 8 bases, and 20 bases lay in between. This chain's CDR3 is CASSQGVEGIGKGYTF. CDR3 nucleotides: TGTGCCAGCAGCCAAGGGGTAGAGGGAATCGGGAAGGGCTACACCTTC.

The chain uses TRBV28 and TRBJ1-1, with TRBD1 identical over 8 bases. From germline, CDR1 is MDHEN and CDR2 SYDVKM. Trimming cost V 5 bases and J 1 base; bases outside gene matches: 6. The CDR3 sequence is 15 residues long. The CDR3 DNA reads as TGTGCCAGCAGTGCCCCTCAGGGGGCGAACACTGAAGCTTTCTTT. It yields the protein CASSAPQGANTEAFF. Looking up the rest from reference TRBV28 and TRBJ1-1 gives the full variable domain: DVKVTQSSRYLVKRTGEKVFLECVQDMDHENMFWYRQDPGLGLRLIYFSYDVKMKEKGDIPEGYSVSREKKERFSLILESASTNQTSMYLCASSAPQGANTEAFFGQGTRLTVV.

The rearrangement uses TRBV28 and TRBJ2-5; a weak D match, TRBD1 (6 bases). There are 15 residues in the CDR3. V was pared by 6 bases and J by 11 bases, with 25 bases between. Germline lookup yields CDR1 MDHEN and CDR2 SYDVKM. Written as DNA, the CDR3 is TGTGCCAGCAGCCTAGCAACGAGGGGGTCTCGTGAGCAGTACTTC. Translated, it gives CASSLATRGSREQYF.

CDR3 loop: CASSLTSGGLTQYF. The CDR3 nucleotides are TGTGCCAGCAGCTTGACTAGCGGGGGACTTACGCAGTATTTT. The V gene is TRBV5-6, the J gene TRBJ2-3; the match to TRBD2 covers 11 bases. J gave up 8 bases and V 1 base, and 3 bases lay outside the gene matches. The V gene's germline CDR1 is SGHDT and CDR2 YYEEEE. The CDR3 has 14 residues. The full variable domain, its missing parts supplied by reference TRBV5-6 and TRBJ2-3, is DAGVTQSPTHLIKTRGQQVTLRCSPKSGHDTVSWYQQALGQGPQFIFQYYEEEERQRGNFPDRFSGHQFPNYSSELNVNALLLGDSALYLCASSLTSGGLTQYFGPGTRLTVL.

The chain employs TRBV5-1 and TRBJ2-5; TRBD1 aligns across 9 bases. Matching the DNA end better, TRBJ2-7 makes the J call doubtful. The germline V gene has CDR1 SGHRS and CDR2 YFSETQ. This CDR3 is built from 14 residues. The CDR3 DNA follows: TGCGCCAGCAGCTGGTCGGGACAGGGCTACGAGCAGTACTTC. Encoded protein: CASSWSGQGYEQYF.

The genes are TRBV5-1 and TRBJ2-5, with 8 bases identical to TRBD2. In germline, CDR1 is SGHRS, CDR2 YFSETQ. The CDR3 has 14 residues. J gave up 2 bases and V 3 bases, and 3 bases lay outside the gene matches. The CDR3 loop is CASSSTSGQETQYF. CDR3 sequence (DNA): TGCGCCAGCAGCTCTACTAGCGGACAAGAGACCCAGTACTTC. The full variable domain, rest sourced from reference TRBV5-1 and TRBJ2-5, is KAGVTQTPRYLIKTRGQQVTLSCSPISGHRSVSWYQQTPGQGLQFLFEYFSETQRNKGNFPGRFSGRQFSNSRSEMNVSTLELGDSALYLCASSSTSGQETQYFGPGTRLLVL.

This chain's CDR3 is CASTLSGLAGGPDEQYF. CDR3 nucleotides: TGTGCCAGCACCTTATCGGGACTAGCGGGGGGGCCTGACGAGCAGTACTTC. This chain connects TRBV28 to TRBJ2-7; TRBD2 aligns across 16 bases. The CDR3 consists of 17 residues. V gave up 7 bases and J gave up 5 bases; unmatched junction bases: 11. CDR1 and CDR2 from the germline V gene are MDHEN and SYDVKM.

This clone was counted between two and nine times. This chain joins TRBV7-9 and TRBJ2-2, with 8 bases fitting TRBD2. The V segment lost 4 bases and the J segment 4 bases; nucleotides outside the gene matches: 2. Germline loops: CDR1 SEHNR, CDR2 FQNEAQ (reference sequence). CDR3 length: 14 residues. The CDR3 DNA reads as TGTGCCAGCAGCTCGGGACTAGGCACCGGGGAGCTGTTTTTT. Translated, it gives CASSSGLGTGELFF.

Remarks on this clone: A read error may account for a junction end that differs from germline. V usage is TRBV19 and J usage is TRBJ1-1; the D is unclear. CDR3 length: 14 amino acids. The germline CDR1 and CDR2 sequences are LNHDA and SQIVND (reference sequence). The CDR3 DNA is TGTGTCAGTAGTATAGGAGGCAGTTTGTCTGAAGCTTTCTTT. It translates to CVSSIGGSLSEAFF.

The gene calls are TRBV4-1 and TRBJ1-1, with 9 bases aligning to TRBD1. V lost 3 bases to trimming and J lost 5 bases; unmatched junction nucleotides: 4. This CDR3 is built from 14 residues. Germline V gives CDR1 MGHRA, CDR2 YSYEKL. The DNA for the CDR3 is TGCGCCAGCAGCCAGGGACAGGGAGGAACTGAAGCTTTCTTT. Translating it yields CASSQGQGGTEAFF.

In its sample, this clone was seen once. V is TRBV6-4 and J is TRBJ1-5; D unclear. The CDR3 is made up of 15 amino acids. CDR1 is MRHNA and CDR2 is SNTAGT in the germline V gene. Trimming stripped 1 base from V and 0 bases from J, with 7 bases between. The CDR3 region has the DNA TGTGCCAGCAGTGACTTACAGATTAGCAATCAGCCCCAGCATTTT. Protein: CASSDLQISNQPQHF.

There are a few counts of this clone. The gene calls are TRBV5-6 and TRBJ2-7, with D possibly TRBD2 on 5 matching bases. The CDR3 loop spans 12 amino acids. Germline CDR1 and CDR2: SGHDT and YYEEEE. V lost 1 base and J lost 6, with 8 bases in between. This CDR3 reads CASSLRGLEQYF. Here the CDR3 DNA reads TGTGCCAGCAGCTTGCGAGGGCTCGAGCAGTACTTC.

The chain joins TRBV5-1 to TRBJ2-7, with unresolved D. V lost 4 bases and J lost 5, with 10 bases in between. CDR3 length: 12 amino acids. The germline CDR1 and CDR2 sequences are SGHRS and YFSETQ. Here the CDR3 DNA reads TGCGCCAGCAGCCTCAGTGCGGACGAGCAGTACTTC. Protein: CASSLSADEQYF.